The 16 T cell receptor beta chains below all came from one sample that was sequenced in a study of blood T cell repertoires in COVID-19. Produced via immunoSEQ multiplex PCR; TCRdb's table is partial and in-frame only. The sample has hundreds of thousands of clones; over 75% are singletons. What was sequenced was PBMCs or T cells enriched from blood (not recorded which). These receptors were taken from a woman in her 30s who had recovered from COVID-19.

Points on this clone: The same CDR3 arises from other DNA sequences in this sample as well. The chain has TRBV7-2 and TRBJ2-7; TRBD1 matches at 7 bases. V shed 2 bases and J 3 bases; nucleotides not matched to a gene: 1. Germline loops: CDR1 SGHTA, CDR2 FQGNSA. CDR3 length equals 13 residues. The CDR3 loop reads CASSLRDSYEQYF. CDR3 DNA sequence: TGTGCCAGCAGCTTAAGGGACAGCTACGAGCAGTACTTC.

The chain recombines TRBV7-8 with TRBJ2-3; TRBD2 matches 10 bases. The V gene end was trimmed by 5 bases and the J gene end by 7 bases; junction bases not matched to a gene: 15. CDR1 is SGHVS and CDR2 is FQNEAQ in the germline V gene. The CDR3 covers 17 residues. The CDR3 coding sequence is TGTGCCAGCAGCGGAGTAATAGCGGGGGGACCCCAGCATACGCAGTATTTT. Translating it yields CASSGVIAGGPQHTQYF.

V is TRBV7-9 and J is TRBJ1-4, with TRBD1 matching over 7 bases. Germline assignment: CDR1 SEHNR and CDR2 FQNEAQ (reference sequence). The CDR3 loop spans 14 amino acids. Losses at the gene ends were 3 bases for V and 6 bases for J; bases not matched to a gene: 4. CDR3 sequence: CASSLGQYHEKLFF. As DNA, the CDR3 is TGTGCCAGCAGCTTGGGACAGTACCATGAAAAACTGTTTTTT.

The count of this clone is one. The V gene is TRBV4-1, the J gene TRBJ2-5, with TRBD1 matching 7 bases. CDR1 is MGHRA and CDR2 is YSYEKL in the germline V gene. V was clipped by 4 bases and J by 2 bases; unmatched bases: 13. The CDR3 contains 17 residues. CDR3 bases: TGCGCCAGCAGCCCTTCCTCCGGGACAGCAACACAAGAGACCCAGTACTTC. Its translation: CASSPSSGTATQETQYF.

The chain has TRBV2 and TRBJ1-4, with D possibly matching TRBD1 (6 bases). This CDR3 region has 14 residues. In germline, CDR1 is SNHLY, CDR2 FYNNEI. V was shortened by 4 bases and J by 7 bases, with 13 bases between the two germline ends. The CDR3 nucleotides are TGTGCCAGCAGTGTAAACAGGGCGGGTGAAAAACTGTTTTTT. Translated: CASSVNRAGEKLFF.

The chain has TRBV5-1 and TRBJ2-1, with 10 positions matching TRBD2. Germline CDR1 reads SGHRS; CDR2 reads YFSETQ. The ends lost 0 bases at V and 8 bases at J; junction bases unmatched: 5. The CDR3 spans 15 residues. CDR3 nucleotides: TGCGCCAGCAGCTTGGGGCTAGCGGGGGTGGATGAGCAGTTCTTC. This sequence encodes CASSLGLAGVDEQFF.

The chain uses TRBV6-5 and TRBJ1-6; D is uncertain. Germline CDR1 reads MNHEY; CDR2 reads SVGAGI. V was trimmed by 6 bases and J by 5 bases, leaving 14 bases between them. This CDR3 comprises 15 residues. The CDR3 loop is CASSTTIADNSPLHF. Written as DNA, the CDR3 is TGTGCCAGCAGCACAACTATCGCGGATAATTCACCCCTCCACTTT.

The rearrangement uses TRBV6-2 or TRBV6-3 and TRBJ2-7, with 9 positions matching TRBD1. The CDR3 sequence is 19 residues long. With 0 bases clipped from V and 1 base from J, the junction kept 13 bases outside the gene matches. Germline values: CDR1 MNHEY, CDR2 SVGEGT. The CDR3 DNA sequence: TGTGCCAGCAGTTACTCGCAGTTAGGCCCGGGACAGGGATCCTACGAGCAGTACTTC. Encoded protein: CASSYSQLGPGQGSYEQYF.

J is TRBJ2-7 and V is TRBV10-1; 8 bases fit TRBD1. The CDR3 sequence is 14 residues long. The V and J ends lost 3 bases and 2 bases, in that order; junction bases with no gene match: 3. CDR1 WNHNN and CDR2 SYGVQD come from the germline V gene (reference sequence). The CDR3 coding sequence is TGCGCCAGCAGTGACCGGACAGGGACCTACGAGCAGTACTTC. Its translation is CASSDRTGTYEQYF.

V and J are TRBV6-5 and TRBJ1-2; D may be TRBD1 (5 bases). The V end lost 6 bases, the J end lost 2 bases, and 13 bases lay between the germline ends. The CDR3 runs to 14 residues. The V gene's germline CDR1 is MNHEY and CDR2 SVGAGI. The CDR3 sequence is CASRWGGFNYGYTF. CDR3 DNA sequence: TGTGCCAGCAGGTGGGGGGGGTTCAACTATGGCTACACCTTC.

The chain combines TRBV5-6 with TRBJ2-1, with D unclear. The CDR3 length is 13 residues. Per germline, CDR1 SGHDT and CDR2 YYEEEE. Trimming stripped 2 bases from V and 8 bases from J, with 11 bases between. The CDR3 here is CASSFASVDEQFF. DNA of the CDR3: TGTGCCAGCAGCTTCGCTAGTGTGGATGAGCAGTTCTTC.

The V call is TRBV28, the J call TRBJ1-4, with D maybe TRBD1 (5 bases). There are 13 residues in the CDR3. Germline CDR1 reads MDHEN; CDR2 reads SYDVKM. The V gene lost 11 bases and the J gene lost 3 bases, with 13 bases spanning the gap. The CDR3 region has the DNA TGTGCCTCAGGGAGGGTGGCTAATGAAAAACTGTTTTTT. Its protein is CASGRVANEKLFF.

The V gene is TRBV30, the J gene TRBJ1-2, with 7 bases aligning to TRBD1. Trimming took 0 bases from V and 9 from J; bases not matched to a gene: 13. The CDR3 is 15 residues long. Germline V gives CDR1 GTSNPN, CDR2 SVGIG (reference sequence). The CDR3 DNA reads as TGTGCCTGGAGTGTACGTCCCTCGGACAGGAATCGCTACACCTTC. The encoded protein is CAWSVRPSDRNRYTF.

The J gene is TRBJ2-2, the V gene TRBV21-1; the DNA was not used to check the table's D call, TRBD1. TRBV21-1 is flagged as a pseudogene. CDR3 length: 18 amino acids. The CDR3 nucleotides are TGTGCCAGCAGCAAATCTGGCGCACAGGGGGCGGCCAACGGGGAGCTGTTTTTT. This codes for CASSKSGAQGAANGELFF.

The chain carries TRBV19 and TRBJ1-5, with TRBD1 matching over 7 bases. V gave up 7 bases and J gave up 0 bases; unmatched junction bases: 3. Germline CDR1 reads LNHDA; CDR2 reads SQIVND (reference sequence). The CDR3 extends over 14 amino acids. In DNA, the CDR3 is TGTGCCAGTATCGACAGGGATAGCAATCAGCCCCAGCATTTT. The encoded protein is CASIDRDSNQPQHF. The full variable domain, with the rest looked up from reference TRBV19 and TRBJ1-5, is DGGITQSPKYLFRKEGQNVTLSCEQNLNHDAMYWYRQDPGQGLRLIYYSQIVNDFQKGDIAEGYSVSREKKESFPLTVTSAQKNPTAFYLCASIDRDSNQPQHFGDGTRLSIL.

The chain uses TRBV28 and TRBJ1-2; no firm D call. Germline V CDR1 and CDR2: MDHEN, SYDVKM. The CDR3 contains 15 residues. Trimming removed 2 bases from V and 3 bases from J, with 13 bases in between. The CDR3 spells CASSLSPGFDYGYTF. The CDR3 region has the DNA TGTGCCAGCAGTTTAAGCCCCGGGTTCGACTATGGCTACACCTTC.